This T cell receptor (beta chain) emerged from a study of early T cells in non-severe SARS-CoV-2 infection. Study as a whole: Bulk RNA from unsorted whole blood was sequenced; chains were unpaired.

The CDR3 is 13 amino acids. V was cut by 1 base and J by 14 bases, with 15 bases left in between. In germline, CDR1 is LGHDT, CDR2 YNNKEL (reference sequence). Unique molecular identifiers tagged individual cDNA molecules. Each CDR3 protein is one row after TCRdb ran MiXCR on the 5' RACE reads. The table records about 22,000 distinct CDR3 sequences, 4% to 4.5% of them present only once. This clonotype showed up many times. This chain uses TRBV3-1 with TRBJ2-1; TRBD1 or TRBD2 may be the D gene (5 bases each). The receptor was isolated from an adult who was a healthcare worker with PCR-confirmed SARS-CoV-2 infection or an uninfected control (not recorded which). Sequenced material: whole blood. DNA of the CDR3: TGTGCCAGCAGCCAAGGGGACGTGGGGATGGAGTTCTTC. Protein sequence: CASSQGDVGMEFF.